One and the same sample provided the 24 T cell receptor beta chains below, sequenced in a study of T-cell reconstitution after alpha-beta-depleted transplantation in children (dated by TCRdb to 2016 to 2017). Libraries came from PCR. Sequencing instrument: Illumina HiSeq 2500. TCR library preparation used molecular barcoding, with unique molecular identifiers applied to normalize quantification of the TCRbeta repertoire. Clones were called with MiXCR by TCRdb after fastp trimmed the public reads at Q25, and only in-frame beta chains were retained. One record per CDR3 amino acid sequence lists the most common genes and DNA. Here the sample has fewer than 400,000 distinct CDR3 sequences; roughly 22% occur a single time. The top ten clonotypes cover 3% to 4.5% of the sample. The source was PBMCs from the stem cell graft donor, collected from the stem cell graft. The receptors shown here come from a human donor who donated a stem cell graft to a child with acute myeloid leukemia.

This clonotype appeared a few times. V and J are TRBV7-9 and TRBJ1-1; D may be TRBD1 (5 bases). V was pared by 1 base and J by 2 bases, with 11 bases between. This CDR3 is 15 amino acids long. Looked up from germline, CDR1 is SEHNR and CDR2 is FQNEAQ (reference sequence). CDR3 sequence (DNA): TGTGCCAGCAGCTTAGATGGGGGGTACAACACTGAAGCTTTCTTT. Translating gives CASSLDGGYNTEAFF.

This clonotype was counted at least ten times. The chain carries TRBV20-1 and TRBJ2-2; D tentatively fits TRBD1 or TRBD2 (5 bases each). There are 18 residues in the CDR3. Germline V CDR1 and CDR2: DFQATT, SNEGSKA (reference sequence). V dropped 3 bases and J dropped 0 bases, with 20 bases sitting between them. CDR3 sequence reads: CSASGDGWAVPNTGELFF. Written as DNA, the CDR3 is TGCAGTGCTAGTGGGGACGGTTGGGCGGTTCCGAACACCGGGGAGCTGTTTTTT.

The DNA for the CDR3 is TGTGCCAGCAGCTTGGGACAGGGTTTCCAAGAGACCCAGTACTTC. Amino acid sequence: CASSLGQGFQETQYF. The rearrangement joins TRBV11-2 to TRBJ2-5, with TRBD1 matching over 9 bases. Per germline, CDR1 SGHAT and CDR2 FQNNGV. Unmatched junction bases numbered 3, after V lost 3 bases and J lost 1 base. The CDR3 sequence is 15 residues long.

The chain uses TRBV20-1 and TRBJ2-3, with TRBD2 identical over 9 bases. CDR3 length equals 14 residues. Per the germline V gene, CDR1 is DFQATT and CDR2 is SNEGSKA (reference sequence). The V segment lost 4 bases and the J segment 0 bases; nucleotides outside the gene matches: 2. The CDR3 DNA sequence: TGCAGTGCTAAAGGGACTAGCAGCACAGATACGCAGTATTTT. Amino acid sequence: CSAKGTSSTDTQYF.

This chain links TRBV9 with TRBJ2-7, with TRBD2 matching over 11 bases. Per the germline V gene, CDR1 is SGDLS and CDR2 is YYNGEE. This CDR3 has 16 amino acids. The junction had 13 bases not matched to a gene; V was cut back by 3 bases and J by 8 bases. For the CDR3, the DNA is TGTGCCAGCAGCGAAGGTCTAGCGGGAGGAGTGAAGAAGCAGTACTTC. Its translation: CASSEGLAGGVKKQYF.

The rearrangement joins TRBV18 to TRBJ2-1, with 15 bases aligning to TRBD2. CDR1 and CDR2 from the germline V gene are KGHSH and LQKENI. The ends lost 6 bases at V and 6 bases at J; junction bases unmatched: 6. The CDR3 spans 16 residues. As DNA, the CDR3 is TGTGCCAGCTCCTCTGGACTAGCGGGAGGGCGCAATGAGCAGTTCTTC. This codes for CASSSGLAGGRNEQFF. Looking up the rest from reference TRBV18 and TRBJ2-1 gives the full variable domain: NAGVMQNPRHLVRRRGQEARLRCSPMKGHSHVYWYRQLPEEGLKFMVYLQKENIIDESGMPKERFSAEFPKEGPSILRIQQVVRGDSAAYFCASSSGLAGGRNEQFFGPGTRLTVL.

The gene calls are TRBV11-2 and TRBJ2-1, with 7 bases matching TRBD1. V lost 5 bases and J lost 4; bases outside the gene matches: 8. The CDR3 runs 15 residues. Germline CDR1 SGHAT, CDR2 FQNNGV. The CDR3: CASSTGTARYNEQFF. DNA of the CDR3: TGTGCCAGCAGCACCGGGACAGCCCGATACAATGAGCAGTTCTTC. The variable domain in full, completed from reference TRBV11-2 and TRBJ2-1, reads EAGVAQSPRYKIIEKRQSVAFWCNPISGHATLYWYQQILGQGPKLLIQFQNNGVVDDSQLPKDRFSAERLKGVDSTLKIQPAKLEDSAVYLCASSTGTARYNEQFFGPGTRLTVL.

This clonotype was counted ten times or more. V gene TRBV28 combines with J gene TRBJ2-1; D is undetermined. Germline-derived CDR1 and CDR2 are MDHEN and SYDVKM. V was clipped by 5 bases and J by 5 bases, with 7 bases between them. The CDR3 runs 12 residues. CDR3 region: CASSPPNNEQFF. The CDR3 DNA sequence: TGTGCCAGCAGTCCCCCTAACAATGAGCAGTTCTTC.

CDR3: CSASGPGQGGPSGNTIYF. The CDR3 bases are TGCAGTGCTAGCGGGCCGGGACAGGGGGGGCCGAGTGGAAACACCATATATTTT. V gene TRBV20-1 combines with J gene TRBJ1-3; TRBD1 matches at 11 bases. This CDR3 has 18 amino acids. With 3 bases clipped from V and 3 bases from J, the junction kept 13 bases outside the gene matches. In germline, CDR1 is DFQATT, CDR2 SNEGSKA (reference sequence).

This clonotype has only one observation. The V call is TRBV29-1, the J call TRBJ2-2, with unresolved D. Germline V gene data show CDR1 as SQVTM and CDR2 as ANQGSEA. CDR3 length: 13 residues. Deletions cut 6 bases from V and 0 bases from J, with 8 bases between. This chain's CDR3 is CSVPDSNTGELFF. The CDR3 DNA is TGCAGCGTCCCAGATTCGAACACCGGGGAGCTGTTTTTT.

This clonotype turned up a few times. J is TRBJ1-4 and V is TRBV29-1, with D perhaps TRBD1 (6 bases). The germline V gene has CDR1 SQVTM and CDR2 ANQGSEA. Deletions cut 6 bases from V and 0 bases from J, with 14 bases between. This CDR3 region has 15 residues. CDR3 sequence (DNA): TGCAGCGTCACACCACCAGGGGCAACTAATGAAAAACTGTTTTTT. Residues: CSVTPPGATNEKLFF.

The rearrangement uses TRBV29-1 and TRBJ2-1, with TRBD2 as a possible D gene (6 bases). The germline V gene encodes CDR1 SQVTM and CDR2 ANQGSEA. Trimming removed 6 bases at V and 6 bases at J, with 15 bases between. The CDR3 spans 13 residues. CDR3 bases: TGCAGCGTAGCTAAGGGACTTACCAATGAGCAGTTCTTC. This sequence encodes CSVAKGLTNEQFF.

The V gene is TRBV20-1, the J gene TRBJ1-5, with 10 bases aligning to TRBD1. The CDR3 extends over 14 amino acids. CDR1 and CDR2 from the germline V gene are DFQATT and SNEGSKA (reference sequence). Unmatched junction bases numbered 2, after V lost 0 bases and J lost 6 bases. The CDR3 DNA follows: TGCAGTGCTAGAGATGGACAGGGGGTTCAGCCCCAGCATTTT. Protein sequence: CSARDGQGVQPQHF.

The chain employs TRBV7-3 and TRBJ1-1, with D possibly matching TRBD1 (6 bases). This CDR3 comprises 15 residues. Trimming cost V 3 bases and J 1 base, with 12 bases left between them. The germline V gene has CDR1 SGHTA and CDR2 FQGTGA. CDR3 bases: TGTGCCAGCAGCTTGGGGGGGCCGAGGAACACTGAAGCTTTCTTT. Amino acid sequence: CASSLGGPRNTEAFF.

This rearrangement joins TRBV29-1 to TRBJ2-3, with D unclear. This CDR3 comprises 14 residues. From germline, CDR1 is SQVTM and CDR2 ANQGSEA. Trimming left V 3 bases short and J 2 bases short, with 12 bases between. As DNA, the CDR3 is TGCAGCGTTGACGGTCAGGATCCCACAGATACGCAGTATTTT. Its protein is CSVDGQDPTDTQYF.

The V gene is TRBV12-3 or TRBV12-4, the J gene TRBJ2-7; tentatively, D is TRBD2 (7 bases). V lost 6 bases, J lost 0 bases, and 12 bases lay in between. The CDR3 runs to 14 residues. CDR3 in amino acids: CASRGGAFSYEQYF. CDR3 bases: TGTGCCAGCAGAGGGGGGGCCTTCTCCTACGAGCAGTACTTC.

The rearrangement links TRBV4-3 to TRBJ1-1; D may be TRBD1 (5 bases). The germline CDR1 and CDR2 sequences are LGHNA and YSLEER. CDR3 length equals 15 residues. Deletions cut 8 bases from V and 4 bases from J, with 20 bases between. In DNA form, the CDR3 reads TGCGCCAGCTCCGACCCGGGGGACTTGGGCACTGAAGCTTTCTTT. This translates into CASSDPGDLGTEAFF.

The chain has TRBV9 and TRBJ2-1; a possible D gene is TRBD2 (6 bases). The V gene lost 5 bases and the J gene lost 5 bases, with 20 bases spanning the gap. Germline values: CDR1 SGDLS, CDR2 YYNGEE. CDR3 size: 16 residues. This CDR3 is CASSPNSGMSHNEQFF. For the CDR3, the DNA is TGTGCCAGCAGTCCGAATAGCGGAATGTCGCACAATGAGCAGTTCTTC. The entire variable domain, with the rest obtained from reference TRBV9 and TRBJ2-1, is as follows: DSGVTQTPKHLITATGQRVTLRCSPRSGDLSVYWYQQSLDQGLQFLIQYYNGEERAKGNILERFSAQQFPDLHSELNLSSLELGDSALYFCASSPNSGMSHNEQFFGPGTRLTVL.

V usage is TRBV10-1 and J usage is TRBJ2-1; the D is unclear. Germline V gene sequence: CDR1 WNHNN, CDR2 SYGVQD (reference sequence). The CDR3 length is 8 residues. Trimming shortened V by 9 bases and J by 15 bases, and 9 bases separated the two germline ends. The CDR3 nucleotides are TGCGCCAGGGGAAGGCGGTTCTTC. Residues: CARGRRFF.

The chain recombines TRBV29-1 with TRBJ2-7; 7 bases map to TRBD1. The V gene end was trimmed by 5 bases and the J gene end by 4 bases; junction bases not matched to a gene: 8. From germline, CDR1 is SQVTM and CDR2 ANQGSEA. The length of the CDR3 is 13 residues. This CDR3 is CSVMTGISYEQYF. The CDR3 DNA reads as TGCAGCGTTATGACAGGGATCTCTTACGAGCAGTACTTC.

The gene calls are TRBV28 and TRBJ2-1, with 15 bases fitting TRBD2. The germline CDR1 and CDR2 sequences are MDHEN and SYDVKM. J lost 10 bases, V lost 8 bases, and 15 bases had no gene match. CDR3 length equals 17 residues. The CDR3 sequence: CASGPAGLAGGSREQFF. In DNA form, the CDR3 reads TGTGCCAGCGGACCGGCGGGACTAGCGGGAGGTAGTAGGGAGCAGTTCTTC.

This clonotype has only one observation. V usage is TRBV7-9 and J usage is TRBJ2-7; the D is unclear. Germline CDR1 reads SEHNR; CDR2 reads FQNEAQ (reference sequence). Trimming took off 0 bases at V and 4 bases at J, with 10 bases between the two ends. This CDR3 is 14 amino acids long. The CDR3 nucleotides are TGTGCCAGCAGCTTAGCGCGAGTTGAGTACGAGCAGTACTTC. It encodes CASSLARVEYEQYF.

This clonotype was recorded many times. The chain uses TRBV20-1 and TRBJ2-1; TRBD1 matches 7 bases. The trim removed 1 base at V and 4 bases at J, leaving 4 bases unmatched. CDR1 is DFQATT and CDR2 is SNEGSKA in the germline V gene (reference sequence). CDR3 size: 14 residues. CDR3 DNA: TGCAGTGCTAGAGGCGACAGGGAATACAATGAGCAGTTCTTC. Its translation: CSARGDREYNEQFF.

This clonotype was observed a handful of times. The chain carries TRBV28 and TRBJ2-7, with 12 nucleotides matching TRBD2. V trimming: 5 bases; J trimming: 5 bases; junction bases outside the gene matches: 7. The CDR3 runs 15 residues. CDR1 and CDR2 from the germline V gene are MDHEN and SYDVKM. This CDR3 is CASSLLTSGSHEQYF. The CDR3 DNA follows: TGTGCCAGCAGTCTTTTGACTAGCGGGAGCCACGAGCAGTACTTC.